The clone carrying this TCR beta chain was counted between two and nine times. This record comes from a study of type 1 regulatory T cells. Study-wide context: This in vitro CD4 product, T-allo10, is enriched for Tr1 cells and alloantigen-specific.

Germline V gene data show CDR1 as MNHNS and CDR2 as SASEGT. The CDR3 is 14 residues long. The trim removed 0 bases at V and 15 bases at J, leaving 6 bases unmatched. Using its own MiXCR run on the reads, TCRdb lists one record per CDR3 protein. The sample has about 18,000 distinct CDR3 sequences, roughly a tenth seen once; the top ten hold over 2.5%. The chain joins TRBV6-1 to TRBJ2-1; 12 nucleotides agree with TRBD2. Sequenced input: CD4+ T cells, either the whole sample or a sorted fraction (not recorded which). The TCR sequence derives from a human donor in good health. The CDR3 loop is CASSEAPSGRAPFF. The CDR3 DNA sequence: TGTGCCAGCAGTGAAGCCCCTAGCGGGAGGGCCCCGTTCTTC.